Below are 8 T cell receptor beta chains sequenced from a single sample in a study of cytomegalovirus exposure and HLA in healthy donors. The PCR ran on 60 Vbeta and 13 Jbeta primers. Using immunoSEQ multiplex PCR, the repertoire was profiled, and TCRdb retains in-frame clones only, with some absent. This sample has a few hundred thousand clones; roughly 80% occur once, and the top ten carry about 0.28%. Sequencing was carried out using PBMCs. The receptors were gathered from a girl aged 2-10 years in good health and CMV-seronegative.

This clone appeared a few times. The CDR3 spells CAWTSGGETQYF. CDR3 nucleotides: TGTGCCTGGACTAGCGGGGGAGAGACCCAGTACTTC. V gene TRBV30 combines with J gene TRBJ2-5, with 10 bases matching TRBD2. This CDR3 is built from 12 residues. CDR1 GTSNPN and CDR2 SVGIG come from the germline V gene (reference sequence). The V gene end was trimmed by 4 bases and the J gene end by 4 bases; junction bases not matched to a gene: 0.

CDR3: CASRTLEQGIYGYTF. The CDR3 DNA sequence: TGCGCCAGCAGAACCCTTGAGCAGGGAATCTATGGCTACACCTTC. The chain recombines TRBV4-1 with TRBJ1-2; maybe TRBD1 (5 bases). Germline CDR1 and CDR2: MGHRA and YSYEKL. CDR3 length: 15 residues. V lost 6 bases, J lost 4 bases, and 18 bases lay in between.

The chain is built from TRBV9 and TRBJ2-7, with 9 bases that match TRBD2. V gave up 4 bases and J gave up 8 bases; unmatched junction bases: 13. CDR1 and CDR2 from the germline V gene are SGDLS and YYNGEE. The CDR3 totals 15 residues. The CDR3 bases are TGTGCCAGCAGCACCACTAGCGGGCCTGTCTTTCAGCAGTACTTC. Its protein is CASSTTSGPVFQQYF.

The chain combines TRBV28 with TRBJ2-3, with TRBD1 matching 7 bases. Germline loops: CDR1 MDHEN, CDR2 SYDVKM. The junction had 7 bases not matched to a gene; V was cut back by 5 bases and J by 2 bases. The CDR3 is 15 residues long. The CDR3 DNA follows: TGTGCCAGCAGTCGGACAGGATTAGACACAGATACGCAGTATTTT. Translating it yields CASSRTGLDTDTQYF.

This chain uses TRBV2 with TRBJ1-6, with D maybe TRBD1 (6 bases). The CDR3 has 13 amino acids. The V gene's germline CDR1 is SNHLY and CDR2 FYNNEI. V lost 2 bases and J lost 10, with 9 bases in between. This chain's CDR3 is CASSEQGSSPLHF. In DNA, the CDR3 is TGTGCCAGCAGTGAACAGGGGAGCTCACCCCTCCACTTT.

The chain couples TRBV28 to TRBJ2-1; 7 positions agree with TRBD1. Trimming took 6 bases from V and 1 from J; bases not matched to a gene: 6. There are 15 residues in the CDR3. Germline V gives CDR1 MDHEN, CDR2 SYDVKM. The CDR3 DNA sequence: TGTGCCAGCAGGACAGGGCCTAGTTCCTACAATGAGCAGTTCTTC. As protein: CASRTGPSSYNEQFF.

The chain couples TRBV7-3 to TRBJ2-1, with D possibly being TRBD2 (6 bases). Germline V gives CDR1 SGHTA, CDR2 FQGTGA. CDR3 length: 14 amino acids. Trimming cost V 4 bases and J 6 bases, with 13 bases left between them. The DNA for the CDR3 is TGTGCCAGCAGCTCGGGACTTCCACCCAATGAGCAGTTCTTC. Its translation: CASSSGLPPNEQFF.

This clone turned up a few times. V usage is TRBV2 and J usage is TRBJ2-5; 8 bases agree with TRBD2. This CDR3 comprises 15 residues. The trim removed 2 bases at V and 5 bases at J, leaving 7 bases unmatched. Germline values: CDR1 SNHLY, CDR2 FYNNEI. CDR3 sequence reads: CASSETGQRGETQYF. The CDR3 DNA follows: TGTGCCAGCAGTGAAACGGGCCAGCGGGGGGAGACCCAGTACTTC.